This T cell receptor beta chain is drawn from a study of radiotherapy plus CTLA-4 blockade in lung cancer. Regarding the study as a whole: Once radiotherapy plus ipilimumab had been given, TCR clones derived from tumor expanded in blood. Reports state that early shifts in blood T cell clones, with interferon-beta, best predicted response.

Focal radiation and CTLA-4 blockade (ipilimumab) were tested in chemo-refractory metastatic non-small-cell lung cancer patients. A note on this clone: Its specificity is unknown.

Here immunoSEQ multiplex PCR was the method, and the copy in TCRdb shows in-frame clones only, minus some. Seen here are about 73,000 clones, around 86% observed once, and the top ten hold 40%. V shed 1 base and J shed 0 bases, with 9 bases lying between them. The CDR3 sequence is 15 residues long. The germline gives CDR1 MGHDK, CDR2 SYGVNS. The sample here was peripheral blood, taken from a patient treated with radiotherapy plus ipilimumab. The clonotype was recovered from a human donor with non-small cell lung cancer that progressed on radiotherapy plus ipilimumab. The chain carries TRBV25-1 and TRBJ1-2, with D possibly TRBD1 on 5 matching bases. The CDR3 DNA follows: TGTGCCAGCAGTGAATTGGGGGGAGCTAACTATGGCTACACCTTC. It yields the protein CASSELGGANYGYTF.